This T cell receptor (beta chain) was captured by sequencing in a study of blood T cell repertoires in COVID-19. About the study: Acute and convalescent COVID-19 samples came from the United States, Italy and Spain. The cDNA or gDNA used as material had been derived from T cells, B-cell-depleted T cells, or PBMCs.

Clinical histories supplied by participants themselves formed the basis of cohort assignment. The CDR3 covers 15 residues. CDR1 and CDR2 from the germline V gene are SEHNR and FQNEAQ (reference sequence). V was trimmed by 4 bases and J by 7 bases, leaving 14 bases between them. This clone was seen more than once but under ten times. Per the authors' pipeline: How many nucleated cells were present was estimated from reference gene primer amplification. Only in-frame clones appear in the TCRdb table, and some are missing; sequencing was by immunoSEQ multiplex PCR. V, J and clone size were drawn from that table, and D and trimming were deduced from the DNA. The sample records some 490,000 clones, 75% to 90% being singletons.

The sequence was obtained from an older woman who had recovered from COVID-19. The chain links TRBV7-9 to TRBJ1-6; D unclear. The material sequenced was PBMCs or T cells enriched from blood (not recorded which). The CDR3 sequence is CASSSVPWLNSPLHF. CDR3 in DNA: TGTGCCAGCAGCTCGGTTCCGTGGTTGAATTCACCCCTCCACTTT.